The TCR beta chain under discussion was sequenced for a study of T cells in narcolepsy. Study at large: Enrolled donors included narcolepsy type 1 or type 2 patients and healthy controls. Overall study findings and caveats: Reportedly, autoreactive clonotypes were serially detected in patients' blood but not controls'.

In germline, CDR1 is LGHNA, CDR2 YSLEER. V was cut by 3 bases and J by 2 bases, with 8 bases left in between. CDR3 size: 15 residues. Sequenced by immunoSEQ multiplex PCR; TCRdb stores in-frame clones only, minus some. The repertoire consists of around 35,000 clones, with 80% occurring once and the leading ten covering 0.8% to 1.2%. Notes on this clone: The antigen remains undetermined.

The receptor was derived from a human donor in good health. The chain carries TRBV4-3 and TRBJ2-6; no clear D. The sample taken for sequencing was memory (CD45RA-) CD4+ T cells from blood. CDR3 bases: TGCGCCAGCAGCCAGACGGCGGCTGGGGCCAACGTCCTGACTTTC. It yields the protein CASSQTAAGANVLTF.